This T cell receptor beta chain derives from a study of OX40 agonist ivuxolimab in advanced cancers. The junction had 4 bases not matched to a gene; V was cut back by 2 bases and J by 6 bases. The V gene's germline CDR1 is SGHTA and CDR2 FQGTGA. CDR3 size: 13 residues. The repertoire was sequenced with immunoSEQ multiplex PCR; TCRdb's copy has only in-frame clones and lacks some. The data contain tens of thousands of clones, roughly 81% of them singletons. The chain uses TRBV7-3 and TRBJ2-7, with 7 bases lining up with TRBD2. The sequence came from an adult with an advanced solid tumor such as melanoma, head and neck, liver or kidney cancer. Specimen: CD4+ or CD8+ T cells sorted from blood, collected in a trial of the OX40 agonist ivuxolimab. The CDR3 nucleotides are TGTGCCAGCAGCTTATTCCCGGGGGGCGAGCAGTACTTC. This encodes CASSLFPGGEQYF.